This T cell receptor (beta chain) originates from a study of CD8 T cells in ankylosing spondylitis (dated by TCRdb to the late 2010s). Regarding the research as a whole: The study profiled T cell receptor beta repertoires in healthy donors and ankylosing spondylitis patients to find disease-linked TCR variants. Peripheral blood samples were taken, and synovial fluid was additionally collected from ankylosing spondylitis patients. In total, the full study cohort was made up of roughly 110 healthy donors and more than 20 ankylosing spondylitis patients. Paper-wide results and their limitations: A TCR beta motif made up of about eight highly homologous amino acid variants appeared to be characteristic of blood from ankylosing spondylitis patients. According to the report, matched synovial fluid samples from ankylosing spondylitis patients were significantly enriched for the disease-linked clones. Some of the motif variants had been reported before in the synovial fluid and blood of reactive arthritis patients, a finding that suggests common disease-initiation mechanisms. A CD8+ phenotype was shown by the disease-linked clones, which were found at relatively low frequencies in peripheral blood.

Sequencing used an Illumina HiSeq 2500. Quantitative 5'-RACE with molecular barcodes was used to prepare TCR beta libraries. The authors' analysis ran thus. To identify disease-linked TCR variants, a new computational method was used, one built on a probabilistic model of VDJ rearrangement. Clones were called with MiXCR by TCRdb after fastp trimmed the public reads at Q25, and only in-frame beta chains were retained. Identical CDR3 protein sequences are pooled into one entry, listed with their most common genes and DNA. TCRdb, rather than the study authors, made the V and J calls. Present in this sample are 700,000 to 850,000 distinct CDR3 sequences, 10% to 15% of which were seen just once. The ten largest clones add up to 0.51% of the sample. The germline V gene provides CDR1 SGHDT and CDR2 YYEEEE. After removal of 4 bases from V and 4 bases from J, the junction retains 7 bases not matched to a gene. The CDR3 numbers 16 residues from cysteine through phenylalanine. Only the CDR3 portion is preserved as DNA: 48 bases, with reading frame beginning at the first base.

Comments on this clonotype: What this receptor recognizes is not known. It has no much larger one-base neighbor in the sample; base qualities were not kept.

This chain is built from TRBV5-6 and TRBJ2-7, with 14 central nucleotides matching TRBD2. Specimen: blood, either unsorted or a sorted T cell fraction (not recorded which). This sequence was found in a male donor with ankylosing spondylitis. The CDR3 sequence is CASSQQTSGRAYEQYF. The DNA sequence reads TGTGCCAGCAGCCAGCAGACTAGCGGGAGGGCGTACGAGCAGTACTTC.